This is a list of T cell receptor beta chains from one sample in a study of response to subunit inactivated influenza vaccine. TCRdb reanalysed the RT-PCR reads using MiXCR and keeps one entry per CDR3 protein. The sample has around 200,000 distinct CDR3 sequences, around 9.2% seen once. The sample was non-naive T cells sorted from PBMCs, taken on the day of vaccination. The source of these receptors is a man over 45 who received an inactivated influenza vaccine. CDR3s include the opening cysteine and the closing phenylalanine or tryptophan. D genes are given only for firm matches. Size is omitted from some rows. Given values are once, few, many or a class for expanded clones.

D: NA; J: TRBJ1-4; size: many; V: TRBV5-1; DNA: TGCGCCAGCAGCCCCTGGAGTGTCGGGCAGTTGGATGAAAAACTGTTTTTT; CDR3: CASSPWSVGQLDEKLFF
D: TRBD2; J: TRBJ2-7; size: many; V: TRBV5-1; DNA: TGCGCCAGCAGCCGAGGGACTAGCGGATACGAGCAGTACTTC; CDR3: CASSRGTSGYEQYF
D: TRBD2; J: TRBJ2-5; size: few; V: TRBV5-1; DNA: TGCGCCAGCAGCTTGGCCGGGACTAGCGGGATGGAGGGAGAGACCCAGTACTTC; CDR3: CASSLAGTSGMEGETQYF
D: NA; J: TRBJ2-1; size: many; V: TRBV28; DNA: TGTGCCACCCCGGGAGACGGAGGCAATGAGCAGTTCTTC; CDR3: CATPGDGGNEQFF
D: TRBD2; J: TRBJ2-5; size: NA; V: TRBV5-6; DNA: TGTGCCAGCAGCTTGGTTCGCCGGGAGGTGGAGACCCAGTACTTC; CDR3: CASSLVRREVETQYF
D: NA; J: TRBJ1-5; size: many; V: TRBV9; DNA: TGTGCCAGCAGCAGGGGTAACAATCAGCCCCAGCATTTT; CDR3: CASSRGNNQPQHF
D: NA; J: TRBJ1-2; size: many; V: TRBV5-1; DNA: TGCGCCAGCAGCTTGAGTGGTGATTACTATGGCTACACCTTC; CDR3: CASSLSGDYYGYTF
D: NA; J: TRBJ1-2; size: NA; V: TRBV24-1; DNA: TGTGCCACCAGTGATTTATATGGCTACACCTTC; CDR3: CATSDLYGYTF
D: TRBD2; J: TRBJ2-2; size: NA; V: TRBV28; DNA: TGTGCCAGCAGAGCGACTAGCGGGGGGACCGGGGAGCTGTTTTTT; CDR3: CASRATSGGTGELFF
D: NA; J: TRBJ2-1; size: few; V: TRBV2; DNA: TGTGCCAGCAGTCTGATGGGGACCGCTACCTACAATGAGCAGTTCTTC; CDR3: CASSLMGTATYNEQFF
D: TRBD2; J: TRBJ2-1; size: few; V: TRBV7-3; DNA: TGTGCCAGCAGCCCGACTAGCGGGTTATACAATGAGCAGTTCTTC; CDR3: CASSPTSGLYNEQFF
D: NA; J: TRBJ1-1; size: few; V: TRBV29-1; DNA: TGCAGCGTTGAAGGGACGGTCACTGAAGCTTTCTTT; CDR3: CSVEGTVTEAFF
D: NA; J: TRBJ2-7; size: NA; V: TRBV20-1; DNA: TGCAGTGCTCTTTTCACAGGTCGCATCTCCTACGAGCAGTACTTC; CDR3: CSALFTGRISYEQYF
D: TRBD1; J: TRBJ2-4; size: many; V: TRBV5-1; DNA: TGCGCCAGCAGCCAAGCGACAGGGGGTGGGATTCAGTACTTC; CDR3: CASSQATGGGIQYF
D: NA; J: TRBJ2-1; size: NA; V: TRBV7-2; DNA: TGTGCCAGCAGGTCGGGACACCGCTCCTACAATGAGCAGTTCTTC; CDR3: CASRSGHRSYNEQFF
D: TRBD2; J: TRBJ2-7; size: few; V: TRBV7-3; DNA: TGTGCCAGCAGCCTCCAGGCGGGAGTAGAGTACGAGCAGTACTTC; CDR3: CASSLQAGVEYEQYF
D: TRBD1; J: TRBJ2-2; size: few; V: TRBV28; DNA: TGTGCCAGCAGTTTATCTTGGGGACAGCGCTACTCCGGGGAGCTGTTTTTT; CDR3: CASSLSWGQRYSGELFF
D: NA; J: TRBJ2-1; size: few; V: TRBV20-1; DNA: TGCAGTGCCCCCAGGCCCACCCACAATGAGCAGTTCTTC; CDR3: CSAPRPTHNEQFF
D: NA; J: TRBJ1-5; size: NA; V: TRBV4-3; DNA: TGCGCCAGCAGCCAAGTTCAGGGCCAGCCCCAGCATTTT; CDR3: CASSQVQGQPQHF
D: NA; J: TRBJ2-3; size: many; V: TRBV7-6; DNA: TGTGCCAGCAGCTTAGTAGTGGGTCGCACAGATACGCAGTATTTT; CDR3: CASSLVVGRTDTQYF
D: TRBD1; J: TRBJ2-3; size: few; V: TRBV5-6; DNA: TGTGCCAGCAGGGGGACAGTTAGCACAGATACGCAGTATTTT; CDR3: CASRGTVSTDTQYF
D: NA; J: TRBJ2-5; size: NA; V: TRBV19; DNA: TGTGCCAGTAGTACCGGGACGGACCAAGAGACCCAGTACTTC; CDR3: CASSTGTDQETQYF
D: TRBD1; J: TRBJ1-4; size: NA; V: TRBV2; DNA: TGTGCCAGCAGTGAAAGGGGGCGCGGTGAAAAACTGTTTTTT; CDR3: CASSERGRGEKLFF
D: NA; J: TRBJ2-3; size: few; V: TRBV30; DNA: TGTGCCTACGACGAGGGAAGGGGCACAGATACGCAGTATTTT; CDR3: CAYDEGRGTDTQYF
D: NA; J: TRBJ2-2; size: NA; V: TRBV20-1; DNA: TGCAGTGCCGGCAGGGGTAGTGGGCCCGGGGAGCTGTTTTTT; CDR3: CSAGRGSGPGELFF
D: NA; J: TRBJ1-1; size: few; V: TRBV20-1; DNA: TGCAGTGCTAGAGTGGGCAATGGAGCTTTCTTT; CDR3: CSARVGNGAFF
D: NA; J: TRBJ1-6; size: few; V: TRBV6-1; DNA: TGTGCCAGCAGTGAAGGAGCCGTCATCAATTCACCCCTCCACTTT; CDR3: CASSEGAVINSPLHF
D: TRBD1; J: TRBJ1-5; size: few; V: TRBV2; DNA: TGTGCCAGCGGGGACAGGGGCGGACCAGCTCAGCCCCAGCATTTT; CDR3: CASGDRGGPAQPQHF
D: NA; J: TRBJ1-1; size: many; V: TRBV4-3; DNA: TGCGCCAGCAGCCAAGATTTGGGGCAGGGCGAAGCTTTCTTT; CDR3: CASSQDLGQGEAFF
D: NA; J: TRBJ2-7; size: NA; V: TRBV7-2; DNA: TGTGCCAGCAGCCTCCGACAGGCGAGCGAGCAGTACTTC; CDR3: CASSLRQASEQYF
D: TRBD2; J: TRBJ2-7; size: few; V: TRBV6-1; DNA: TGTGCCAGCAGGTTCGGGACTAGGAACGAGCAGTACTTC; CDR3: CASRFGTRNEQYF
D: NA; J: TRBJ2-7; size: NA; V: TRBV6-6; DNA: TGTGCCACCGGACATGATCCCTACGAGCAGTACTTC; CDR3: CATGHDPYEQYF
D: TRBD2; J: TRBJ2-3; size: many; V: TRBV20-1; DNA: TGCAGTGCTATATCCCCTAGCGGGGGGGACACAGATACGCAGTATTTT; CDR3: CSAISPSGGDTDTQYF
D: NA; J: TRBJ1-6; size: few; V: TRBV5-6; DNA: TGTGCCAGCAGCCCGAGACCAGGCTCACCCCTCCACTTT; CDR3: CASSPRPGSPLHF
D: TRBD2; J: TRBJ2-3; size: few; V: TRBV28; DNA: TGTGCCAGCAGGGAGAGCGGGGGAAGCACAGATACGCAGTATTTT; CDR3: CASRESGGSTDTQYF
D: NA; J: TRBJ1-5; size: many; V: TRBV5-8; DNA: TGTGCCAGCAGCTTGGCGAATCACCCAAGGCAGCCCCAGCATTTT; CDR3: CASSLANHPRQPQHF
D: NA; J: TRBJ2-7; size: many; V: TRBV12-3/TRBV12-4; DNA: TGTGCCAGCACTTCGACCCGCAGGGTTTACGAGCAGTACTTC; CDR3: CASTSTRRVYEQYF
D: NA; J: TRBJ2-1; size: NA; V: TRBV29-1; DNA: TGCAGCGTTGATTGGGGGGGCTATGAGCAGTTCTTC; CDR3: CSVDWGGYEQFF
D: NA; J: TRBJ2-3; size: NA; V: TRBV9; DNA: TGTGCCAGCAGCGTAGACAGGGCAGATACGCAGTATTTT; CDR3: CASSVDRADTQYF
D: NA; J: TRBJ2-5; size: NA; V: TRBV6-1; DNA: TGTGCCACTGCGGTCGTGGGACTCGACGAAGAGACCCAGTACTTC; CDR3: CATAVVGLDEETQYF
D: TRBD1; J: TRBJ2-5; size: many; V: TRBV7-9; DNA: TGTGCCAGCAGCTCCGGACAGGGGACAGAGACCCAGTACTTC; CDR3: CASSSGQGTETQYF
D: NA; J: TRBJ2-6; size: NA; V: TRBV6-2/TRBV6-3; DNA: TGTGCCAGCAGAGACTCGGGGGCTGGGGCCAACGTCCTGACTTTC; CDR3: CASRDSGAGANVLTF
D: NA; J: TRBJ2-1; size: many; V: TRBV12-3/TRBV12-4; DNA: TGTGCCAGCAGTCCCGGGCACAGCTCCTACAATGAGCAGTTCTTC; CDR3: CASSPGHSSYNEQFF
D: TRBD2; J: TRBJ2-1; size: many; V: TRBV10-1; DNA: TGCGCCAGCTCAGCGGGGGCATCGTACAATGAGCAGTTCTTC; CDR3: CASSAGASYNEQFF
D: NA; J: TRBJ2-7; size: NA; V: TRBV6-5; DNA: TGTGCCAGCAGTTCTCTGATCCTGGGTTTGTACGAGCAGTACTTC; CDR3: CASSSLILGLYEQYF
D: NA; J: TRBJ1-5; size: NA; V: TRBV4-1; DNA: TGCGCCAGCAGCCAATACTGGACTAGCAATCAGCCCCAGCATTTT; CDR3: CASSQYWTSNQPQHF
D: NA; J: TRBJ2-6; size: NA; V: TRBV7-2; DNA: TGTGCCAGCAGCCCATGGGAGAGGGCCAACGTCCTGACTTTC; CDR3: CASSPWERANVLTF
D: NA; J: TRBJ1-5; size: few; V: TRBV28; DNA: TGTGCCAGCGTGACAGGTAACGGACAGCCCCAGCATTTT; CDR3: CASVTGNGQPQHF
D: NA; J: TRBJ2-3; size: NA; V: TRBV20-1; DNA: TGCAGTGCCTTGGACACCACAGATACGCAGTATTTT; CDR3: CSALDTTDTQYF
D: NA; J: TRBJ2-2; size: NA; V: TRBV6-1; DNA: TGTGCCAGCAGTCTCAGGGCTCAAAAGGGGACCGGGGAGCTGTTTTTT; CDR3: CASSLRAQKGTGELFF